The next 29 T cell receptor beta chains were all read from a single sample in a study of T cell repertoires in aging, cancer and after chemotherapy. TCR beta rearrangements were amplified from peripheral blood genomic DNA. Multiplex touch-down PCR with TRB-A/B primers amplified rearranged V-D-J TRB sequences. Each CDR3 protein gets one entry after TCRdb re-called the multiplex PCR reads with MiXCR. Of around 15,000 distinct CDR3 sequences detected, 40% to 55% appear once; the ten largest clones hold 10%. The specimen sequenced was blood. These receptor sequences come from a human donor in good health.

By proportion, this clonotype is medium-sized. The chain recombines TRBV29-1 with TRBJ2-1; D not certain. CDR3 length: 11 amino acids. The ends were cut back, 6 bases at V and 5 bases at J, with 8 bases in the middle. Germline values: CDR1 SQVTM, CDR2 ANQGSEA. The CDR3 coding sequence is TGCAGCGTGACGGGCCACAATGAGCAGTTCTTC. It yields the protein CSVTGHNEQFF.

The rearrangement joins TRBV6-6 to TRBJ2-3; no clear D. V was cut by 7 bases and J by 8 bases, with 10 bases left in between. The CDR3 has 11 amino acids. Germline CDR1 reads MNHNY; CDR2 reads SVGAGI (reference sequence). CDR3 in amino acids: CASTAVGTQYF. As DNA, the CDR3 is TGTGCCAGCACCGCGGTCGGTACGCAGTATTTT.

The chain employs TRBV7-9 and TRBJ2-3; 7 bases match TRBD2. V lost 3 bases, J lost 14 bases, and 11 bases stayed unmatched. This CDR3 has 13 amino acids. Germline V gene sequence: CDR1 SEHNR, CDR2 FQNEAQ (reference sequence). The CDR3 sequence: CASSLGPGLVTYF. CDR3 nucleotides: TGTGCCAGCAGCTTGGGACCCGGACTAGTCACGTATTTT.

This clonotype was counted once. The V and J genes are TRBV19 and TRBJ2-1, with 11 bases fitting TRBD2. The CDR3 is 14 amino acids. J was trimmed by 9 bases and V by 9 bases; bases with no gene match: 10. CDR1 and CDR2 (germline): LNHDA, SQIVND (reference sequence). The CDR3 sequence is CASRIAGGLGEQFF. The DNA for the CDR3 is TGTGCCAGCCGGATAGCGGGAGGGTTAGGTGAGCAGTTCTTC.

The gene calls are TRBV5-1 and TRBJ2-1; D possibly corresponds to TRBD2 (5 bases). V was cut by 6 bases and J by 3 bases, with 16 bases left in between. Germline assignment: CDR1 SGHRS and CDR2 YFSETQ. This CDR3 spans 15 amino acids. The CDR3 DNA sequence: TGCGCCAGCAACGGACTCTCGGCAGGCTACAATGAGCAGTTCTTC. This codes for CASNGLSAGYNEQFF.

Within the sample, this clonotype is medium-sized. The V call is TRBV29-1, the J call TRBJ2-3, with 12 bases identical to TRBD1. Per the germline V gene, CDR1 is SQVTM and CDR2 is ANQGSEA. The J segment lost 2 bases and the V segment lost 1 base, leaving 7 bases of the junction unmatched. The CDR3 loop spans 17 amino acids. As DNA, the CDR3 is TGCAGCGTTGAAGCAGGCGGGACAGGGGGCTCCACAGATACGCAGTATTTT. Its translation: CSVEAGGTGGSTDTQYF.

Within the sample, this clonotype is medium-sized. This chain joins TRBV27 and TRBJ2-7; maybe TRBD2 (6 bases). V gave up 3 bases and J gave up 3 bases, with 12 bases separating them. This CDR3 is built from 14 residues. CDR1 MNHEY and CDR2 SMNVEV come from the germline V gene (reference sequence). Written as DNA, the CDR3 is TGTGCCAGCAGTTTCCGGACCGGGAGCTACGAGCAGTACTTC. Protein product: CASSFRTGSYEQYF.

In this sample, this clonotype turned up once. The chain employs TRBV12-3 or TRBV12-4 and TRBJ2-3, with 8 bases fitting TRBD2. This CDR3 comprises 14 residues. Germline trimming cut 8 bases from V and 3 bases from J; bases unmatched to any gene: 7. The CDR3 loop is CASGPGGTTDTQYF. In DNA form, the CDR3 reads TGTGCCAGCGGGCCGGGAGGGACGACAGATACGCAGTATTTT.

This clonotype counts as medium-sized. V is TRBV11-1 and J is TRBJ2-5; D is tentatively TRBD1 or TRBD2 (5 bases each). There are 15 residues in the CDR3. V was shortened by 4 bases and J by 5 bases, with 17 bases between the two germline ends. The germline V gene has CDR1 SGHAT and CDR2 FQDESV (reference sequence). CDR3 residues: CASSSYQGVWETQYF. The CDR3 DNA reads TGTGCCAGCAGCTCGTACCAGGGAGTTTGGGAGACCCAGTACTTC. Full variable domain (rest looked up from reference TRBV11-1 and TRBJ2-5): EAEVAQSPRYKITEKSQAVAFWCDPISGHATLYWYRQILGQGPELLVQFQDESVVDDSQLPKDRFSAERLKGVDSTLKIQPAELGDSAMYLCASSSYQGVWETQYFGPGTRLLVL.

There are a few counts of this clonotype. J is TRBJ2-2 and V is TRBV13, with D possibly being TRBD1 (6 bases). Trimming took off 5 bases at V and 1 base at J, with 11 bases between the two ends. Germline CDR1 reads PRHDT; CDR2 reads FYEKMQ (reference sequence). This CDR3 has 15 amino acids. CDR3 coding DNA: TGTGCCAGCAGCGCAGGGACACTGAACACCGGGGAGCTGTTTTTT. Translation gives CASSAGTLNTGELFF. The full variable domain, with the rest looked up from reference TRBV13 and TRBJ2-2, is AAGVIQSPRHLIKEKRETATLKCYPIPRHDTVYWYQQGPGQDPQFLISFYEKMQSDKGSIPDRFSAQQFSDYHSELNMSSLELGDSALYFCASSAGTLNTGELFFGEGSRLTVL.

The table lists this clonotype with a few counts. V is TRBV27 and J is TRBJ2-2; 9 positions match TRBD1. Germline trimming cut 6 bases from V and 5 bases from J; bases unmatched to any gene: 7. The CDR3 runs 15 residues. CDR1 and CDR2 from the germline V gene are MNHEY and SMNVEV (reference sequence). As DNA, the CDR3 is TGTGCCAGCAGCGCCGGGACAGGGATGACCGGGGAGCTGTTTTTT. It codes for CASSAGTGMTGELFF.

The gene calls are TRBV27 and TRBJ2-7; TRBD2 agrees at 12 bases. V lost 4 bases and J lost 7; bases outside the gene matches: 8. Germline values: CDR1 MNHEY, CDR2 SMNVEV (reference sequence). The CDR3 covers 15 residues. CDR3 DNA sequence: TGTGCCAGCAGTTCACCGACTAGCGGGAGACTGGAGCAGTACTTC. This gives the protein CASSSPTSGRLEQYF.

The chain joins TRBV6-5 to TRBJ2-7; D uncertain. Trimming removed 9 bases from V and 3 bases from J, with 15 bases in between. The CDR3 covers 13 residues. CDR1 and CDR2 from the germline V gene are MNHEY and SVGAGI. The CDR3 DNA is TGTGCCAGTAGGGTGACTCGAAACTACGAGCAGTACTTC. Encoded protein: CASRVTRNYEQYF.

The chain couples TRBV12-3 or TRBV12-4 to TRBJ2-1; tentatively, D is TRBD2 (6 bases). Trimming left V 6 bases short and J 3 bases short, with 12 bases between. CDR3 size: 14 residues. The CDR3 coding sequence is TGTGCCAGCAGCTACGACGGGGGCTACAATGAGCAGTTCTTC. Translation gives CASSYDGGYNEQFF.

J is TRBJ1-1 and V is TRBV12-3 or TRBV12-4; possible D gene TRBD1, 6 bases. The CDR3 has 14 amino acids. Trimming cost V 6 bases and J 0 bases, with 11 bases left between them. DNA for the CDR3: TGTGCCAGCAGACCTAGACAGGTGAACACTGAAGCTTTCTTT. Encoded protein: CASRPRQVNTEAFF.

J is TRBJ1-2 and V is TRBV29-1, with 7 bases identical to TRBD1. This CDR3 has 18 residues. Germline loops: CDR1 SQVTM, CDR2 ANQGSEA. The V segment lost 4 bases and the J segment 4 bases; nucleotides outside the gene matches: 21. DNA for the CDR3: TGCAGCGTTGTCCTGCCTACTCGAGAGGGACAGCAAGTCTATGGCTACACCTTC. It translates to CSVVLPTREGQQVYGYTF.

The CDR3 spells CASSLRGQGRTREQYF. In nucleotides, the CDR3 is TGTGCCAGCAGCTTGCGCGGACAGGGAAGAACGCGTGAGCAGTACTTC. The rearrangement links TRBV5-6 to TRBJ2-7; 8 bases fit TRBD1. V dropped 1 base and J dropped 7; count of bases not matched to a gene: 13. The germline gives CDR1 SGHDT, CDR2 YYEEEE. There are 16 residues in the CDR3.

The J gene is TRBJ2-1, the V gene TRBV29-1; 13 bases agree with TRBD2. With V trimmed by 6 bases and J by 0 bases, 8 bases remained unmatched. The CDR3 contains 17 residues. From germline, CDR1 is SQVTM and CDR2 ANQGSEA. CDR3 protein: CSVGGTSGTNSYNEQFF. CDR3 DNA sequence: TGCAGCGTCGGGGGGACTAGCGGGACCAACTCCTACAATGAGCAGTTCTTC.

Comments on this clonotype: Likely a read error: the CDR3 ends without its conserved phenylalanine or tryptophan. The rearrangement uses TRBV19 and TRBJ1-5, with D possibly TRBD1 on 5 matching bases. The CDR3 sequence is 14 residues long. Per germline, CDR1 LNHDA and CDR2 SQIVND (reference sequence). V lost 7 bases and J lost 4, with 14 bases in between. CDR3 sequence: CASTVLEGNQPQHY. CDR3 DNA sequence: TGTGCCAGTACTGTGCTCGAGGGGAATCAGCCCCAGCATTAT.

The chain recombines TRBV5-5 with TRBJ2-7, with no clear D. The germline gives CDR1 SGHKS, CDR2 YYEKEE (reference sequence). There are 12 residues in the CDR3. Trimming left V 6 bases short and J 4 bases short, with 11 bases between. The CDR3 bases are TGTGCCAGCACGACCTCAAATTACGAGCAGTACTTC. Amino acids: CASTTSNYEQYF. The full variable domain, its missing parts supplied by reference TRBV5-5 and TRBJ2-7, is DAGVTQSPTHLIKTRGQQVTLRCSPISGHKSVSWYQQVLGQGPQFIFQYYEKEERGRGNFPDRFSARQFPNYSSELNVNALLLGDSALYLCASTTSNYEQYFGPGTRLTVT.

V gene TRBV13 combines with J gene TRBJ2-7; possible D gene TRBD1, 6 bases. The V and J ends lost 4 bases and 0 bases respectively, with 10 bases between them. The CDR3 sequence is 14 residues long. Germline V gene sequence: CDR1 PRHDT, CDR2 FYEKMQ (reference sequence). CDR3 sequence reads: CASSSDRSSYEQYF. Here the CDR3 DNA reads TGTGCCAGCAGCTCGGACAGAAGCTCCTACGAGCAGTACTTC.

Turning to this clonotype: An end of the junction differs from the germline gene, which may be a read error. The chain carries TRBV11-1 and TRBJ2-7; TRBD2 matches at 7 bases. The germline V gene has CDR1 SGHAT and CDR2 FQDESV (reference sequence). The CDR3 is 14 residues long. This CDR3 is CANSARPGGHEQYF. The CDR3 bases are TGTGCCAACAGCGCCCGACCGGGAGGCCACGAGCAGTACTTC.

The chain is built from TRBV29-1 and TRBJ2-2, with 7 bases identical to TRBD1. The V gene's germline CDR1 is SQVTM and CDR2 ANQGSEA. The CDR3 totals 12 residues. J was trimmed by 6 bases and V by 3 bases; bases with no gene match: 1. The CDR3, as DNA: TGCAGCGTTGAGCAGGGGGCCGGGGAGCTGTTTTTT. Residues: CSVEQGAGELFF.

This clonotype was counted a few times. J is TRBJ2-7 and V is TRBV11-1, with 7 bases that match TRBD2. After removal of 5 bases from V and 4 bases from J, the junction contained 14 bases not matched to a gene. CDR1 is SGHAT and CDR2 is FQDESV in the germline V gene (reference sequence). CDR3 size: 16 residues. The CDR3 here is CASSPGEGVAEYEQYF. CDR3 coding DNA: TGTGCCAGCAGCCCGGGGGAGGGAGTAGCGGAATACGAGCAGTACTTC.

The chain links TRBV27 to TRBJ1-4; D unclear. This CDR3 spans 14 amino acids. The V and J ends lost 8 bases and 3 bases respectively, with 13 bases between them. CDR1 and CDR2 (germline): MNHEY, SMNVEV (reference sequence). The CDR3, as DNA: TGTGCCAGCCGAACACTTCGCGCTAATGAAAAACTGTTTTTT. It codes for CASRTLRANEKLFF.

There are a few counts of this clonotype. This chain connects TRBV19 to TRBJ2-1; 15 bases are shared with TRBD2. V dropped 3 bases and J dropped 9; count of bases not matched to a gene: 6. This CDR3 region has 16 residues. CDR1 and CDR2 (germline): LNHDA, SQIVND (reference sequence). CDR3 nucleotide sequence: TGTGCCAGTAGTATTCTTAGGACTAGCGGGAGGGCTGAGCAGTTCTTC. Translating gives CASSILRTSGRAEQFF.

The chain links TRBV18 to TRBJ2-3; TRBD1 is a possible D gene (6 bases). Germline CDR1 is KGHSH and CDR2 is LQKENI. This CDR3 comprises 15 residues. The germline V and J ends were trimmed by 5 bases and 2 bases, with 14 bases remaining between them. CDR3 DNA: TGTGCCAGCTCAGGCCGGGACACCTACACAGATACGCAGTATTTT. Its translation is CASSGRDTYTDTQYF.

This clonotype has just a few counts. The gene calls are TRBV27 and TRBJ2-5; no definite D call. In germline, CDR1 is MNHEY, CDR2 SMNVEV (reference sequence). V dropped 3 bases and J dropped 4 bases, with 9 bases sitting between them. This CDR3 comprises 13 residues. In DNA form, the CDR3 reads TGTGCCAGCAGTTTCCGCGGTCTAGAGACCCAGTACTTC. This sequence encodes CASSFRGLETQYF.

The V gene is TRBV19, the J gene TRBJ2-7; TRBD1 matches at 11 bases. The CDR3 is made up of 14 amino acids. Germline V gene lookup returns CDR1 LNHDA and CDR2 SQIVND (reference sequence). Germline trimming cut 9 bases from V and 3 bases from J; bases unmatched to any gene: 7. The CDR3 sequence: CASRDRGKIYEQYF. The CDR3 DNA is TGTGCCAGCCGGGACAGGGGGAAGATCTACGAGCAGTACTTC.